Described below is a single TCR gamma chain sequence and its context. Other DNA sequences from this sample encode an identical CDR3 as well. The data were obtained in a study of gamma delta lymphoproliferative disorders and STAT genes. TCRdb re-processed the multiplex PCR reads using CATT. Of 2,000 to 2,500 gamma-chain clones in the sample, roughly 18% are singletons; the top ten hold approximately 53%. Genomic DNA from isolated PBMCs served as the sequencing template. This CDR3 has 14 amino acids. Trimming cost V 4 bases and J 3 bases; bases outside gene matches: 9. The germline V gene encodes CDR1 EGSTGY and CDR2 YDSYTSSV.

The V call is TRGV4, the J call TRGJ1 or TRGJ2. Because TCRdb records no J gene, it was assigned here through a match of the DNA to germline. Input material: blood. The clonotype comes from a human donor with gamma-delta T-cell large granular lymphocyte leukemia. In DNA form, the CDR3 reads TGTGCCACCTGGGACGGGCGCGGTTATTATAAGAAACTCTTT. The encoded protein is CATWDGRGYYKKLF.